Described below is a single TCR beta chain sequence and its context. Its antigen remains unidentified. These data originate in a study of T cells in localized non-small cell lung cancer. The repertoire was sequenced with immunoSEQ multiplex PCR; TCRdb's copy has only in-frame clones and lacks some. Of 900 or so clones in the sample, roughly 18% are singletons; the top ten hold over 12%. Study results and limitations: Exceeding tumor, uninvolved adjacent lung had the highest T cell clonality. Because researchers sequenced only one region of the tumor, heterogeneity is still possible. An association was observed between higher blood T cell density and longer overall survival. Within adjacent lung there appeared a median roughly 60 of the top 100 tumor clones.

Between the trimmed V and J ends, which lost 3 bases and 6 bases, there was a span of 12 bases. CDR1 SGHNT and CDR2 YENEEA come from the germline V gene. The CDR3 spans 14 residues. This receptor was obtained from a male donor at least 60 years old with stage I lung adenocarcinoma. The sample consisted of lung tumor tissue, taken before any cancer treatment. The J gene is TRBJ1-5, the V gene TRBV11-3; D unresolved. The CDR3 coding sequence is TGTGCCAGCAGCTTCGGGGTAGGTAGTCAGCCCCAGCATTTT. Translating gives CASSFGVGSQPQHF. Based on the CDR3 plus reference TRBV11-3 and TRBJ1-5, the full variable domain is EAGVVQSPRYKIIEKKQPVAFWCNPISGHNTLYWYLQNLGQGPELLIRYENEEAVDDSQLPKDRFSAERLKGVDSTLKIQPAELGDSAVYLCASSFGVGSQPQHFGDGTRLSIL.